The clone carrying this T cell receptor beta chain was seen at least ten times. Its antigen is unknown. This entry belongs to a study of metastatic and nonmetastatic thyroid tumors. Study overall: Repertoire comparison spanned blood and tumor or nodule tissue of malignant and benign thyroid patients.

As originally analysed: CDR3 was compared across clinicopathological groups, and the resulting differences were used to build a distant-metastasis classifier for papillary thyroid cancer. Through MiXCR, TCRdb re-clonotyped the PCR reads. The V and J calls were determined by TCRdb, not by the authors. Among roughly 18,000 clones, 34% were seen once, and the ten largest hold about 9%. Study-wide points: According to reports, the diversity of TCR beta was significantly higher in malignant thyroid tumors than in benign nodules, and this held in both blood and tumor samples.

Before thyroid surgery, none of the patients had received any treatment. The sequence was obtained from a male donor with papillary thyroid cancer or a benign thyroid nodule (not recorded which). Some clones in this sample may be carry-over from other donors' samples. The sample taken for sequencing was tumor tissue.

The CDR3 nucleotides read TGTGCCAGCAGTGACGGGGACAACAATGAGCAGTTCTTC. Translation: CASSDGDNNEQFF. V usage is TRBV6-4 and J usage is TRBJ2-1; D possibly corresponds to TRBD1 (6 bases). CDR3 size: 13 residues. The germline V gene encodes CDR1 MRHNA and CDR2 SNTAGT. V dropped 2 bases and J dropped 5 bases, with 7 bases sitting between them.